Sequencing of this T cell receptor (beta chain) was carried out in a study of OX40 agonist ivuxolimab in advanced cancers. The ends were cut back, 7 bases at V and 1 base at J, with 14 bases in the middle. The CDR3 spans 14 residues. The germline gives CDR1 SGHRS, CDR2 YFSETQ. Here immunoSEQ multiplex PCR was the method, and the copy in TCRdb shows in-frame clones only, minus some. This sample has over 70,000 clones, with approximately 90% found just once. This receptor was identified in an adult with an advanced solid tumor such as melanoma, head and neck, liver or kidney cancer. The V gene is TRBV5-1, the J gene TRBJ2-5; TRBD1 is a possible D gene (6 bases). Sequences were derived from CD4+ or CD8+ T cells sorted from blood, sampled in a trial of the OX40 agonist ivuxolimab. CDR3 sequence: CASAADSFQETQYF. The CDR3 DNA is TGCGCCAGCGCGGCGGACAGTTTCCAAGAGACCCAGTACTTC.